This TCR beta chain was captured by sequencing in a study of early T cells in non-severe SARS-CoV-2 infection. Background on the study: The sequenced material was bulk RNA from unsorted whole blood, and its chains were unpaired. Findings of the study overall: VDJdb matching skewed toward anti-spike CD8 responses, missing private and CD4 specificities.

Attachment of unique molecular identifiers to individual cDNA molecules was performed. TCRdb itself ran the 5' RACE reads through MiXCR, one entry per CDR3 protein. The sample has some 77,000 distinct CDR3 sequences; around 13% are singletons. This clonotype showed up many times. No antigen is known for it. V lost 0 bases, J lost 8 bases, and 8 bases lay in between. The CDR3 spans 13 residues. CDR1 and CDR2 (germline): SGHNT, YENEEA. The sequence was obtained from an adult who was a healthcare worker with PCR-confirmed SARS-CoV-2 infection or an uninfected control (not recorded which). The chain carries TRBV11-3 and TRBJ2-1; possible D gene TRBD2, 5 bases. The sequenced sample consisted of whole blood. The CDR3 protein is CASSLDPRDEQFF. The CDR3 region has the DNA TGTGCCAGCAGCTTAGACCCGAGGGATGAGCAGTTCTTC.